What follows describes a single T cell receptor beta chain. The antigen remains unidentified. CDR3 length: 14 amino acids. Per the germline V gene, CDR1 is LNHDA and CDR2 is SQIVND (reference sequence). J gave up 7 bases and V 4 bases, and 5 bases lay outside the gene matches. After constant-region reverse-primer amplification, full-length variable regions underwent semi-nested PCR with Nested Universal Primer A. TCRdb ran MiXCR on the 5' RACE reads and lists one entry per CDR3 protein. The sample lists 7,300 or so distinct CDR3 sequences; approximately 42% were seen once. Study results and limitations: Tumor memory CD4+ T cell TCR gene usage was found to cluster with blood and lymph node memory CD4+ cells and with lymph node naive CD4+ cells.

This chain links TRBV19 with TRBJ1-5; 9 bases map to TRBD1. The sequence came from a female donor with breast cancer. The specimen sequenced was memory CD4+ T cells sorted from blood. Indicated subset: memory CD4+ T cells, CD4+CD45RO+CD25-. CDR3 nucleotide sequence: TGTGCCAGTAGTACAGGAGACAGGGGGCAGCCCCAGCATTTT. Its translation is CASSTGDRGQPQHF.